A single sample is the source of the 22 T cell receptor beta chains below, sequenced in a study of blood T cell repertoires in COVID-19. Here immunoSEQ multiplex PCR was the method, and the copy in TCRdb shows in-frame clones only, minus some. The table records about 270,000 clones, around 86% of them present only once. What was sequenced was peripheral blood. The source is an older woman who had recovered from COVID-19.

This chain uses TRBV7-9 with TRBJ1-1; 7 bases match TRBD1. This CDR3 has 13 amino acids. V was clipped by 11 bases and J by 0 bases; unmatched bases: 6. Germline loops: CDR1 SEHNR, CDR2 FQNEAQ (reference sequence). CDR3 bases: TGTGCCGGCGGGGACAGATTGAACACTGAAGCTTTCTTT. Its protein product is CAGGDRLNTEAFF.

This clone was observed a handful of times. The rearrangement joins TRBV6-5 to TRBJ1-2, with D perhaps TRBD1 (6 bases). CDR1 and CDR2 (germline): MNHEY, SVGAGI. Between the trimmed V and J ends, which lost 0 bases and 1 base, there was a span of 9 bases. This CDR3 spans 15 amino acids. In DNA, the CDR3 is TGTGCCAGCAGTTACTCGCCGGGACATAACTATGGCTACACCTTC. It codes for CASSYSPGHNYGYTF.

The CDR3 nucleotides read TGTGCCAGCAGTTACTCGATAGGCGGGGGGGACAATGAGCAGTTCTTC. This encodes CASSYSIGGGDNEQFF. The rearrangement uses TRBV6-2 or TRBV6-3 and TRBJ2-1, with TRBD2 matching 9 bases. The CDR3 is 16 amino acids. Germline V gene sequence: CDR1 MNHEY, CDR2 SVGEGT. The V gene end was trimmed by 0 bases and the J gene end by 5 bases; junction bases not matched to a gene: 5.

This chain links TRBV18 with TRBJ1-6; 8 bases are a match to TRBD1. The CDR3 consists of 15 residues. V shed 3 bases, J shed 10 bases, and the junction held 8 bases outside the gene matches. CDR1 is KGHSH, CDR2 LQKENI, per germline. The CDR3 spells CASSPGTGLGSPLHF. The CDR3 DNA reads as TGTGCCAGCTCACCGGGGACAGGCCTCGGATCACCCCTCCACTTT.

This clone was seen many times. The chain is built from TRBV5-4 and TRBJ2-3; 9 bases match TRBD1. V dropped 1 base and J dropped 3; count of bases not matched to a gene: 12. This CDR3 has 18 residues. Per the germline V gene, CDR1 is SGHNT and CDR2 is YYREEE (reference sequence). This chain's CDR3 is CASSLSSGTGSWTDTQYF. The CDR3 DNA sequence: TGTGCCAGCAGCTTGAGCTCGGGGACAGGGTCGTGGACAGATACGCAGTATTTT.

The J gene is TRBJ2-1, the V gene TRBV3-1 (or the pseudogene TRBV3-2); D is possibly TRBD1 (6 bases). The CDR3 spans 13 residues. Trimming left V 1 base short and J 6 bases short, with 7 bases between. From germline, CDR1 is LGHDT and CDR2 YNNKEL (reference sequence). CDR3 DNA: TGTGCCAGCAGCCAAGGGACAGTCAATGAGCAGTTCTTC. It codes for CASSQGTVNEQFF.

This chain joins TRBV19 and TRBJ2-2; D ambiguous. The CDR3 covers 14 residues. Trimming removed 6 bases from V and 4 bases from J, with 12 bases in between. Germline values: CDR1 LNHDA, CDR2 SQIVND (reference sequence). CDR3 nucleotides: TGTGCCAGTAGGGGCCTGTATTTCACCGGGGAGCTGTTTTTT. This encodes CASRGLYFTGELFF.

The chain joins TRBV4-2 to TRBJ2-7; 8 nucleotides match TRBD1. Germline-derived CDR1 and CDR2 are LGHNA and YNFKEQ. The CDR3 is 14 amino acids. Trimming cost V 5 bases and J 3 bases; bases outside gene matches: 6. The DNA for the CDR3 is TGTGCCAGCAGCAACCGGGACAGGAACTACGAGCAGTACTTC. The encoded protein is CASSNRDRNYEQYF.

The genes are TRBV10-3 and TRBJ2-5; 9 bases fit TRBD1. Unmatched junction bases numbered 6, after V lost 5 bases and J lost 5 bases. CDR3 length: 14 amino acids. The germline V gene has CDR1 ENHRY and CDR2 SYGVKD. CDR3 residues: CAISTGGAGETQYF. CDR3 sequence (DNA): TGTGCCATCAGTACAGGGGGCGCGGGGGAGACCCAGTACTTC.

In regard to this clone: The same CDR3 also results from other DNA sequences found in this sample. This chain joins TRBV10-3 and TRBJ2-7; 9 nucleotides match TRBD1. V dropped 4 bases and J dropped 1; count of bases not matched to a gene: 5. Germline V lookup: CDR1 ENHRY, CDR2 SYGVKD. This CDR3 has 15 residues. Here the CDR3 reads CAISADRGRSYEQYF. CDR3 coding DNA: TGTGCCATCAGTGCGGACAGGGGACGGTCCTACGAGCAGTACTTC.

This chain connects TRBV6-6 to TRBJ1-6; no clear D gene. The CDR3 spans 14 residues. The V gene lost 2 bases and the J gene lost 9 bases, with 11 bases spanning the gap. Germline V gene lookup returns CDR1 MNHNY and CDR2 SVGAGI (reference sequence). CDR3 sequence reads: CASSYIPDSSPLHF. CDR3 DNA: TGTGCCAGCAGTTACATTCCGGACTCTTCACCCCTCCACTTT.

The chain joins TRBV29-1 to TRBJ2-7, with a tentative D call TRBD2 (6 bases). Germline CDR1 reads SQVTM; CDR2 reads ANQGSEA. There are 14 residues in the CDR3. Trimming took 4 bases from V and 3 from J, leaving 16 bases between them. CDR3 in DNA: TGCAGCGTTGGCATGGACTACCACCTCTACGAGCAGTACTTC. Residues: CSVGMDYHLYEQYF.

The chain employs TRBV27 and TRBJ2-7, with 7 bases that match TRBD1. Germline loops: CDR1 MNHEY, CDR2 SMNVEV (reference sequence). The CDR3 loop spans 16 amino acids. Trimming cost V 5 bases and J 6 bases; bases outside gene matches: 16. CDR3 nucleotides: TGTGCCAGCAGTCTAAGACAGGGCCTACCTAACGTCGAGCAGTACTTC. This gives the protein CASSLRQGLPNVEQYF.

The chain combines TRBV11-2 with TRBJ2-1; TRBD2 aligns across 8 bases. Trimming at V came to 2 bases and at J to 1 base, leaving 4 bases not matched to a gene. The CDR3 totals 16 residues. The germline V gene has CDR1 SGHAT and CDR2 FQNNGV. CDR3 sequence reads: CASSLQGGGSYNEQFF. The CDR3 DNA sequence: TGTGCCAGCAGCTTACAGGGCGGGGGGTCCTACAATGAGCAGTTCTTC.

The J gene is TRBJ1-5, the V gene TRBV6-5; D uncertain. Germline CDR1 MNHEY, CDR2 SVGAGI. V was clipped by 10 bases and J by 6 bases, with 19 bases between them. The CDR3 covers 14 residues. CDR3 sequence reads: CATSRGNALQPQHF. The CDR3 nucleotides read TGTGCCACCTCACGGGGAAATGCCCTTCAGCCCCAGCATTTT.

V usage is TRBV7-2 and J usage is TRBJ1-6; 8 nucleotides match TRBD1. Germline V lookup: CDR1 SGHTA, CDR2 FQGNSA. Germline trimming cut 0 bases from V and 7 bases from J; bases unmatched to any gene: 5. There are 16 residues in the CDR3. The CDR3 loop is CASSLAGTGRNSPLHF. Here the CDR3 DNA reads TGTGCCAGCAGCTTAGCAGGGACAGGTCGGAATTCACCCCTCCACTTT.

The rearrangement joins TRBV19 to TRBJ2-3; D remains ambiguous. The CDR3 consists of 12 residues. Germline V gives CDR1 LNHDA, CDR2 SQIVND (reference sequence). The V and J ends lost 3 bases and 10 bases respectively, with 11 bases between them. CDR3 region: CASSMGLSAQYF. CDR3 DNA: TGTGCCAGTAGTATGGGCCTCTCCGCGCAGTATTTT.

The V gene is TRBV9, the J gene TRBJ2-3; 8 nucleotides line up with TRBD2. Per the germline V gene, CDR1 is SGDLS and CDR2 is YYNGEE. J was trimmed by 4 bases and V by 0 bases; bases with no gene match: 4. The CDR3 is 15 residues long. CDR3 in amino acids: CASSVAGGPADTQYF. The CDR3 DNA reads as TGTGCCAGCAGCGTAGCGGGGGGGCCAGCAGATACGCAGTATTTT.

The V and J genes are TRBV6-5 and TRBJ1-5; 7 bases align to TRBD1. The CDR3 spans 13 residues. Germline loops: CDR1 MNHEY, CDR2 SVGAGI. The trim removed 6 bases at V and 5 bases at J, leaving 4 bases unmatched. DNA for the CDR3: TGTGCCAGCAGCTGGGACAGTTATCAGCCCCAGCATTTT. It is translated as CASSWDSYQPQHF.

This chain connects TRBV9 to TRBJ1-4, with 9 bases fitting TRBD1. The CDR3 is 16 residues long. Germline lookup yields CDR1 SGDLS and CDR2 YYNGEE. V dropped 4 bases and J dropped 1; count of bases not matched to a gene: 5. CDR3 bases: TGTGCCAGCAGCTTCGGACAGGGGAGAACTAATGAAAAACTGTTTTTT. It translates to CASSFGQGRTNEKLFF.

The chain uses TRBV3-1 (or the pseudogene TRBV3-2) and TRBJ1-1; no clear D gene. The germline gives CDR1 LGHDT, CDR2 YNNKEL (reference sequence). This CDR3 contains 12 residues. Trimming removed 1 base at V and 10 bases at J, with 10 bases between. The CDR3 nucleotides are TGTGCCAGCAGCCAAGCGGGAGCTGGAGCTTTCTTT. This encodes CASSQAGAGAFF.

The rearrangement joins TRBV4-2 to TRBJ1-4; D is ambiguous. The CDR3 has 14 residues. With 1 base removed from V and 4 bases from J, the gap between germline ends came to 7 bases. Germline CDR1 LGHNA, CDR2 YNFKEQ. Here the CDR3 reads CASSQGRDNEKLFF. The CDR3 nucleotides read TGTGCCAGCAGCCAAGGTCGGGATAATGAAAAACTGTTTTTT.